One and the same sample provided the 18 T cell receptor beta chains below, sequenced in a study of cytomegalovirus exposure and HLA in healthy donors. The study ran its PCR with 60 Vbeta and 13 Jbeta primers. Data came from immunoSEQ multiplex PCR; TCRdb stores just in-frame clones and leaves some out. The sample includes about 220,000 clones, 65% to 85% of them seen just once. Sequencing was performed on PBMCs. These TCRs come from a boy younger than 10 in good health and CMV-seronegative.

In nucleotides, the CDR3 is TGTGCCAGCAGCGGGGACATTGTTTCCTACGAGCAGTACTTC. Translated, it gives CASSGDIVSYEQYF. The chain couples TRBV2 to TRBJ2-7; TRBD1 might be the D (6 bases). V was cut by 6 bases and J by 1 base, with 13 bases left in between. CDR3 length: 14 amino acids. Germline loops: CDR1 SNHLY, CDR2 FYNNEI.

The genes are TRBV28 and TRBJ1-1, with D tentatively TRBD1 (5 bases). V was trimmed by 1 base and J by 6 bases, leaving 15 bases between them. The germline V gene has CDR1 MDHEN and CDR2 SYDVKM. The CDR3 loop spans 15 amino acids. CDR3 nucleotides: TGTGCCAGCAGTTTATTACAGGCCCGGGTCTCTGAAGCTTTCTTT. The encoded protein is CASSLLQARVSEAFF.

This clone has a handful of counts. V usage is TRBV13 and J usage is TRBJ1-1, with D maybe TRBD1 (5 bases). The V gene's germline CDR1 is PRHDT and CDR2 FYEKMQ (reference sequence). The V and J ends lost 4 bases and 1 base respectively, with 7 bases between them. The CDR3 has 13 amino acids. CDR3 coding DNA: TGTGCCAGCAGCTCCCAGGGGAACACTGAAGCTTTCTTT. Its protein is CASSSQGNTEAFF.

This clone was observed a handful of times. The chain combines TRBV5-1 with TRBJ2-7; a weak D match, TRBD2 (6 bases). The germline V gene encodes CDR1 SGHRS and CDR2 YFSETQ. This CDR3 has 13 residues. The V end was cut by 5 bases, the J end by 0 bases, with 9 bases between. This CDR3 reads CASRGLSSYEQYF. The CDR3 DNA sequence: TGCGCCAGCAGGGGACTCTCCTCCTACGAGCAGTACTTC.

This chain uses TRBV6-1 with TRBJ1-2, with a possible D match to TRBD1 (5 bases). The germline V gene has CDR1 MNHNS and CDR2 SASEGT. This CDR3 is 14 amino acids long. Trimming stripped 4 bases from V and 4 bases from J, with 13 bases between. DNA of the CDR3: TGTGCCAGCAGTGGGGCCGGAGGGGCCTATGGCTACACCTTC. This translates into CASSGAGGAYGYTF.

The rearrangement joins TRBV10-1 to TRBJ2-7, with 7 bases matching TRBD2. The length of the CDR3 is 15 residues. CDR1 and CDR2 from the germline V gene are WNHNN and SYGVQD (reference sequence). After removal of 4 bases from V and 3 bases from J, the junction contained 9 bases not matched to a gene. The CDR3 protein is CASSVKTLAVYEQYF. CDR3 DNA sequence: TGCGCCAGCAGTGTGAAAACCCTAGCGGTCTACGAGCAGTACTTC.

The chain recombines TRBV19 with TRBJ1-2; a weak D match, TRBD1 (5 bases). The ends were cut back, 5 bases at V and 4 bases at J, with 17 bases in the middle. The CDR3 length is 15 residues. Germline CDR1 reads LNHDA; CDR2 reads SQIVND (reference sequence). The CDR3: CASSSTEGPRYGYTF. Here the CDR3 DNA reads TGTGCCAGTAGTTCAACGGAGGGACCCCGCTATGGCTACACCTTC.

The chain carries TRBV7-6 and TRBJ1-2; 12 bases fit TRBD1. CDR1 is SGHVS, CDR2 FNYEAQ, per germline. There are 15 residues in the CDR3. V trimming: 4 bases; J trimming: 4 bases; junction bases outside the gene matches: 4. The CDR3 region has the DNA TGTGCCAGCAGCTCGGGACAGGGGGCGGTCTATGGCTACACCTTC. Translating gives CASSSGQGAVYGYTF.

The V and J genes are TRBV12-5 and TRBJ2-5, with a weak D call TRBD1 (7 bases). The CDR3 runs to 15 residues. In germline, CDR1 is LGHNT, CDR2 FRNRAP. Trimming cost V 5 bases and J 2 bases, with 15 bases left between them. The CDR3: CASGVTQGGQETQYF. DNA for the CDR3: TGTGCTAGTGGTGTTACCCAGGGGGGTCAAGAGACCCAGTACTTC.

This chain links TRBV18 with TRBJ2-1, with TRBD1 matching 7 bases. Germline V CDR1 and CDR2: KGHSH, LQKENI. This CDR3 region has 16 residues. J was trimmed by 4 bases and V by 4 bases; bases with no gene match: 10. The CDR3 bases are TGTGCCAGCTCACAAGGTCAGGGACAGCTATACAATGAGCAGTTCTTC. Protein product: CASSQGQGQLYNEQFF.

The gene calls are TRBV11-3 and TRBJ2-7; weak D call: TRBD1 (7 bases). V lost 5 bases and J 3 bases, leaving 11 bases between the germline ends. Germline V gene sequence: CDR1 SGHNT, CDR2 YENEEA. The CDR3 is made up of 13 amino acids. The chain's CDR3 is CASSQGGHYEQYF. In DNA, the CDR3 is TGTGCCAGCAGCCAGGGGGGTCACTACGAGCAGTACTTC.

The genes are TRBV7-9 and TRBJ2-5; 10 nucleotides align to TRBD2. The CDR3 is 13 amino acids. The V segment lost 5 bases and the J segment 7 bases; nucleotides outside the gene matches: 4. Germline loops: CDR1 SEHNR, CDR2 FQNEAQ (reference sequence). For the CDR3, the DNA is TGTGCCAGCAGCGAAGGGACTAGCGTGACCCAGTACTTC. It translates to CASSEGTSVTQYF. The full variable domain, its missing parts supplied by reference TRBV7-9 and TRBJ2-5, is DTGVSQNPRHKITKRGQNVTFRCDPISEHNRLYWYRQTLGQGPEFLTYFQNEAQLEKSRLLSDRFSAERPKGSFSTLEIQRTEQGDSAMYLCASSEGTSVTQYFGPGTRLLVL.

This sequence joins TRBV9 and TRBJ2-1; 14 bases match TRBD2. The CDR3 contains 18 residues. J gave up 9 bases and V 3 bases, and 14 bases lay outside the gene matches. Germline assignment: CDR1 SGDLS and CDR2 YYNGEE. CDR3 amino acids: CASSAHSGLAGARGEQFF. As DNA, the CDR3 is TGTGCCAGCAGCGCTCATTCGGGACTAGCGGGGGCCCGGGGTGAGCAGTTCTTC.

V usage is TRBV5-8 and J usage is TRBJ2-7, with D perhaps matching TRBD1 (5 bases). V was cut by 6 bases and J by 4 bases, with 11 bases left in between. The CDR3 consists of 12 residues. The V gene's germline CDR1 is SGHTS and CDR2 YDEGEE. CDR3 residues: CASTSTGYEQYF. The CDR3 DNA reads as TGTGCCAGCACCTCCACAGGTTACGAGCAGTACTTC.

This clone was detected only once. Different DNA sequences within this sample yield the same CDR3. The genes are TRBV19 and TRBJ1-5, with 10 positions matching TRBD1. The CDR3 runs to 15 residues. Per germline, CDR1 LNHDA and CDR2 SQIVND (reference sequence). Trimming took 3 bases from V and 4 from J; bases not matched to a gene: 3. The CDR3: CASSIGTGANQPQHF. CDR3 DNA: TGTGCCAGTAGTATTGGGACAGGGGCAAATCAGCCCCAGCATTTT.

The chain is built from TRBV11-3 and TRBJ2-2, with D uncertain. Germline V gene data show CDR1 as SGHNT and CDR2 as YENEEA. V lost 2 bases and J lost 7, with 8 bases in between. This CDR3 is built from 13 residues. CDR3 DNA sequence: TGTGCCAGCAGCTTATTCGACAACGGGGAGCTGTTTTTT. Protein sequence: CASSLFDNGELFF.

The chain uses TRBV6-1 and TRBJ2-7, with 8 nucleotides matching TRBD2. J was trimmed by 5 bases and V by 7 bases; bases with no gene match: 10. This CDR3 spans 14 amino acids. The germline gives CDR1 MNHNS, CDR2 SASEGT. The DNA of the CDR3 is TGTGCCAGCACCACTGTAGCGGGAACCCACGAGCAGTACTTC. Residues: CASTTVAGTHEQYF.

On this clone itself: The conserved phenylalanine or tryptophan normally closing the CDR3 is absent here, so this likely arose from a read error. The rearrangement links TRBV9 to TRBJ1-2, with D possibly being TRBD1 (5 bases). The CDR3 covers 13 residues. V dropped 0 bases and J dropped 6 bases, with 9 bases sitting between them. CDR1 and CDR2 from the germline V gene are SGDLS and YYNGEE. The CDR3 here is CASSVEGSDGYTV. The CDR3 nucleotides are TGTGCCAGCAGCGTAGAGGGGTCCGATGGCTACACCGTC.